The next 24 T cell receptor beta chains were all read from a single sample in a study of monozygotic twins with inflammatory bowel disease. One entry per CDR3 protein, without DNA, is what TCRdb gives after re-calling the 5' RACE reads. The listing contains 400,000 to 500,000 distinct CDR3 sequences. The specimen sequenced was blood. These receptors came from a human donor with ulcerative colitis or Crohn's disease, or a healthy co-twin of an affected twin (not recorded which).

The genes are TRBV3-1 and TRBJ2-1; TCRdb selects TRBD2, and the lack of DNA leaves this call unchecked. This CDR3 has 14 amino acids. The germline V gene encodes CDR1 LGHDT and CDR2 YNNKEL (reference sequence). The CDR3 sequence: CASSRSGGGNEQFF.

The chain carries TRBV4-2 and TRBJ2-2; TCRdb designates TRBD1, a call that cannot be tested without DNA. Per germline, CDR1 LGHNA and CDR2 YNFKEQ. This CDR3 contains 16 residues. The chain's CDR3 is CASSQGVTGSSGELFF.

The chain combines TRBV20-1 with TRBJ2-5. CDR3 size: 13 residues. Germline CDR1 DFQATT, CDR2 SNEGSKA (reference sequence). CDR3 sequence reads: CSARDPLLETQYF.

This sequence joins TRBV5-1 and TRBJ1-3. Germline V lookup: CDR1 SGHRS, CDR2 YFSETQ. The CDR3 loop spans 14 amino acids. Here the CDR3 reads CASSPGISGNTIYF.

The gene calls are TRBV29-1 and TRBJ2-5. This CDR3 is 14 amino acids long. CDR1 and CDR2 from the germline V gene are SQVTM and ANQGSEA. CDR3: CSVEYGPSGKTQYF. Variable domain in full (rest from reference TRBV29-1 and TRBJ2-5): SAVISQKPSRDICQRGTSLTIQCQVDSQVTMMFWYRQQPGQSLTLIATANQGSEATYESGFVIDKFPISRPNLTFSTLTVSNMSPEDSSIYLCSVEYGPSGKTQYFGPGTRLLVL.

V usage is TRBV20-1 and J usage is TRBJ1-1; TCRdb names TRBD1, which stays unverified in the absence of DNA. Germline CDR1 DFQATT, CDR2 SNEGSKA (reference sequence). The CDR3 has 11 residues. The CDR3 sequence is CSANRGAEAFF.

Here the CDR3 reads CSARLPGQGSNQPQHF. The chain has TRBV20-1 and TRBJ1-5; TCRdb's D gene call, TRBD1, goes unchecked for lack of DNA. The CDR3 consists of 16 residues. Germline assignment: CDR1 DFQATT and CDR2 SNEGSKA (reference sequence).

The chain has TRBV27 and TRBJ2-7; the TCRdb D gene call, TRBD2, has no DNA to confirm it. The germline V gene has CDR1 MNHEY and CDR2 SMNVEV (reference sequence). This CDR3 has 16 amino acids. This chain's CDR3 is CASSGTSGRTSYEQYF.

The chain employs TRBV6-2 or TRBV6-3 and TRBJ2-7; TCRdb reports TRBD2, a call that lacks DNA to check it against. Germline assignment: CDR1 MNHEY and CDR2 SVGEGT. This CDR3 has 15 amino acids. The CDR3 reads CASSYLASQSYEQYF.

V usage is TRBV19 and J usage is TRBJ2-5; TCRdb designates TRBD1, a call that cannot be tested without DNA. Per germline, CDR1 LNHDA and CDR2 SQIVND (reference sequence). The CDR3 has 14 residues. The chain's CDR3 is CASSIGQGQETQYF.

The V gene is TRBV24-1, the J gene TRBJ2-7; TCRdb's D gene call, TRBD1, goes unchecked for lack of DNA. The CDR3 extends over 13 amino acids. Germline V lookup: CDR1 KGHDR, CDR2 SFDVKD. Here the CDR3 reads CATSAGKGYEQYF.

The chain combines TRBV30 with TRBJ2-7; the TCRdb call, TRBD1, lacks DNA for checking. The V gene's germline CDR1 is GTSNPN and CDR2 SVGIG (reference sequence). CDR3 length: 14 amino acids. CDR3 in amino acids: CACILRGVLYEQYF.

J is TRBJ2-5 and V is TRBV5-1; TCRdb's D call, TRBD2, is unchecked because there is no DNA. Germline-derived CDR1 and CDR2 are SGHRS and YFSETQ. The CDR3 consists of 16 residues. The CDR3 sequence: CASSLIPPSGGETQYF.

This CDR3 reads CASSPPFNEKLFF. This chain joins TRBV18 and TRBJ1-4. The germline V gene encodes CDR1 KGHSH and CDR2 LQKENI. The CDR3 is 13 residues long.

V is TRBV6-5 and J is TRBJ2-3. CDR3 length: 13 amino acids. Germline V gives CDR1 MNHEY, CDR2 SVGAGI. The CDR3 region is CASSFVGTDTQYF.

The chain couples TRBV6-2 or TRBV6-3 to TRBJ1-1; lacking DNA, the TRBD1 call made by TCRdb goes unchecked. CDR1 and CDR2 (germline): MNHEY, SVGEGT. CDR3 length: 21 residues. CDR3 sequence: CASSYGGVPERGGFLNTEAFF.

This chain uses TRBV20-1 with TRBJ2-2; TCRdb lists TRBD1, though no DNA is available to test this call. CDR1 and CDR2 from the germline V gene are DFQATT and SNEGSKA (reference sequence). This CDR3 contains 17 residues. The chain's CDR3 is CSARASTGTGVTGELFF.

The chain has TRBV20-1 and TRBJ1-2; TCRdb designates TRBD1, a call that cannot be tested without DNA. This CDR3 is built from 16 residues. Germline V gene sequence: CDR1 DFQATT, CDR2 SNEGSKA (reference sequence). The CDR3 here is CSARGDAQIRNYGYTF.

J is TRBJ2-2 and V is TRBV6-1; the TCRdb call, TRBD1, lacks DNA for checking. The CDR3 totals 16 residues. Germline V gene lookup returns CDR1 MNHNS and CDR2 SASEGT. This CDR3 reads CASKWGTSSMTGELFF.

The gene calls are TRBV5-1 and TRBJ2-5; TCRdb outputs TRBD1, but without DNA this stays unchecked. CDR1 and CDR2 from the germline V gene are SGHRS and YFSETQ. This CDR3 is 16 amino acids long. The CDR3: CASSLEFLGRGETQYF.

The chain combines TRBV15 with TRBJ2-1; TCRdb names TRBD1, which stays unverified in the absence of DNA. Per germline, CDR1 LNHNV and CDR2 YYDKDF (reference sequence). The CDR3 has 15 amino acids. CDR3 loop: CATSRDQGDYNEQFF.

The rearrangement joins TRBV7-2 to TRBJ1-1; with no DNA, the TCRdb D assignment of TRBD1 cannot be verified. The CDR3 extends over 16 amino acids. Germline V gene lookup returns CDR1 SGHTA and CDR2 FQGNSA. CDR3 loop: CASISLGAGMNTEAFF. The entire variable domain, with the rest obtained from reference TRBV7-2 and TRBJ1-1, is as follows: GAGVSQSPSNKVTEKGKDVELRCDPISGHTALYWYRQSLGQGLEFLIYFQGNSAPDKSGLPSDRFSAERTGGSVSTLTIQRTQQEDSAVYLCASISLGAGMNTEAFFGQGTRLTVV.

Here the CDR3 reads CASSQGQGNEQFF. The J gene is TRBJ2-1, the V gene TRBV7-9; TCRdb picks TRBD1, but there is no DNA to check that call. CDR3 length equals 13 residues. Germline CDR1 and CDR2: SEHNR and FQNEAQ (reference sequence).

V and J are TRBV6-2 or TRBV6-3 and TRBJ2-1; TCRdb calls TRBD1, which cannot be checked without DNA. The germline V gene has CDR1 MNHEY and CDR2 SVGEGT. The CDR3 spans 16 residues. CDR3 amino acids: CASSYGDRGLYNEQFF.